This is a list of T cell receptor beta chains from one sample in a study of blood T cells in healthy people across ages. A single record per CDR3 protein comes from TCRdb applying MiXCR to the 5' RACE reads. The sample contains around 1,700,000 distinct CDR3 sequences, 28% of which appear only once. The sequenced material came from blood. The receptors originated from a woman younger than 45 in good health. CDR3s include the opening cysteine and the closing phenylalanine or tryptophan. The D gene is left open where the match is weak. A clone size is listed for some rows: how often the clone was seen (once, few, many), or a class if it is expanded.

cdr3_aa: CASSGLAGGLAGEQFF
cdr3_nt: TGTGCCAGCAGCGGACTAGCGGGGGGCCTAGCCGGTGAGCAGTTCTTC
v_call: TRBV7-2
d_call: TRBD2
clone_size: few
j_call: TRBJ2-1
cdr3_length: 16

cdr3_aa: CSARDTGEGLYGYTF
cdr3_nt: TGCAGTGCTAGGGATACAGGGGAGGGACTCTATGGCTACACCTTC
v_call: TRBV20-1
d_call: TRBD1
clone_size: .
j_call: TRBJ1-2
cdr3_length: 15

cdr3_aa: CASSFTLGLGNEQFF
cdr3_nt: TGTGCCAGCAGTTTCACGTTGGGGCTGGGGAATGAGCAGTTCTTC
v_call: TRBV6-2/TRBV6-3
d_call: .
clone_size: .
j_call: TRBJ2-1
cdr3_length: 15

cdr3_aa: CSGDDRGQGTDTQYF
cdr3_nt: TGCAGCGGCGACGACAGGGGGCAAGGCACAGATACGCAGTATTTT
v_call: TRBV29-1
d_call: TRBD1
clone_size: .
j_call: TRBJ2-3
cdr3_length: 15

cdr3_aa: CASSKEGYNEQFF
cdr3_nt: TGTGCCAGCAGCAAAGAGGGGTACAATGAGCAGTTCTTC
v_call: TRBV9
d_call: .
clone_size: few
j_call: TRBJ2-1
cdr3_length: 13

cdr3_aa: CASSLGTNLFNYGYTF
cdr3_nt: TGTGCCAGCAGCTTGGGGACAAACTTATTTAACTATGGCTACACCTTC
v_call: TRBV5-5
d_call: .
clone_size: few
j_call: TRBJ1-2
cdr3_length: 16

cdr3_aa: CSAQSRDVSPLHF
cdr3_nt: TGCAGTGCTCAATCCCGGGACGTTTCACCCCTCCACTTT
v_call: TRBV20-1
d_call: .
clone_size: .
j_call: TRBJ1-6
cdr3_length: 13

cdr3_aa: CASSQEWRLNYGYTF
cdr3_nt: TGCGCCAGCAGCCAAGAATGGAGATTGAACTATGGCTACACCTTC
v_call: TRBV4-3
d_call: .
clone_size: many
j_call: TRBJ1-2
cdr3_length: 15

cdr3_aa: CASRDRDGERNIQYF
cdr3_nt: TGTGCCAGCAGGGACCGCGACGGCGAGAGGAACATTCAGTACTTC
v_call: TRBV6-5
d_call: .
clone_size: many
j_call: TRBJ2-4
cdr3_length: 15

cdr3_aa: CASSLGSWGRDTEAFF
cdr3_nt: TGTGCCAGCAGTTTAGGTTCTTGGGGGCGAGACACTGAAGCTTTCTTT
v_call: TRBV28
d_call: .
clone_size: many
j_call: TRBJ1-1
cdr3_length: 16

cdr3_aa: CASSPRTGGAADTQYF
cdr3_nt: TGTGCCAGCAGCCCAAGGACAGGGGGGGCCGCAGATACGCAGTATTTT
v_call: TRBV6-6
d_call: TRBD1
clone_size: few
j_call: TRBJ2-3
cdr3_length: 16

cdr3_aa: CASGLSIGSYEQYF
cdr3_nt: TGCGCCAGCGGCTTGAGCATCGGCTCCTACGAGCAGTACTTC
v_call: TRBV5-1
d_call: .
clone_size: .
j_call: TRBJ2-7
cdr3_length: 14

cdr3_aa: CASRSVSYGYTF
cdr3_nt: TGTGCCAGCAGATCTGTAAGCTATGGCTACACCTTC
v_call: TRBV6-2/TRBV6-3
d_call: .
clone_size: .
j_call: TRBJ1-2
cdr3_length: 12

cdr3_aa: CASSEMGLSNQPQHF
cdr3_nt: TGTGCCAGCAGTGAAATGGGGTTAAGCAATCAGCCCCAGCATTTT
v_call: TRBV6-1
d_call: .
clone_size: .
j_call: TRBJ1-5
cdr3_length: 15

cdr3_aa: CASSPGTVLRNEQYF
cdr3_nt: TGTGCCAGCAGCCCCGGGACAGTCCTTCGGAACGAGCAGTACTTC
v_call: TRBV7-3
d_call: TRBD1
clone_size: .
j_call: TRBJ2-7
cdr3_length: 15

cdr3_aa: CAWSPTVGTEAFF
cdr3_nt: TGTGCCTGGAGTCCGACGGTTGGCACTGAAGCTTTCTTT
v_call: TRBV30
d_call: .
clone_size: .
j_call: TRBJ1-1
cdr3_length: 13

cdr3_aa: CASSARDRGRHEQYF
cdr3_nt: TGCGCCAGCAGCGCCCGGGACAGGGGTAGGCACGAGCAGTACTTC
v_call: TRBV5-1
d_call: TRBD1
clone_size: .
j_call: TRBJ2-7
cdr3_length: 15

cdr3_aa: CASSGGPGSEQYF
cdr3_nt: TGTGCCAGCAGTGGGGGACCCGGGAGCGAGCAGTACTTC
v_call: TRBV6-5
d_call: .
clone_size: few
j_call: TRBJ2-7
cdr3_length: 13

cdr3_aa: CASSLAYSGARDTQYF
cdr3_nt: TGTGCCAGCAGCTTAGCCTATAGCGGGGCGCGAGATACGCAGTATTTT
v_call: TRBV7-9
d_call: TRBD2
clone_size: few
j_call: TRBJ2-3
cdr3_length: 16

cdr3_aa: CASSSRQGLGANVLTF
cdr3_nt: TGTGCCAGCAGCTCAAGGCAGGGGCTCGGGGCCAACGTCCTGACTTTC
v_call: TRBV4-2
d_call: .
clone_size: many
j_call: TRBJ2-6
cdr3_length: 16

cdr3_aa: CACVEAGGGYNEQFF
cdr3_nt: TGTGCCTGCGTAGAGGCGGGAGGCGGGTACAATGAGCAGTTCTTC
v_call: TRBV12-3/TRBV12-4
d_call: TRBD2
clone_size: .
j_call: TRBJ2-1
cdr3_length: 15

cdr3_aa: CASGGTTGSYGYTF
cdr3_nt: TGTGCCAGCGGTGGGACCACAGGGTCCTATGGCTACACCTTC
v_call: TRBV27
d_call: .
clone_size: .
j_call: TRBJ1-2
cdr3_length: 14

cdr3_aa: CASSSSLDRAFGASSYEQYF
cdr3_nt: TGTGCCAGCAGCTCGAGCCTGGACAGGGCCTTTGGGGCAAGCTCCTACGAGCAGTACTTC
v_call: TRBV11-2
d_call: TRBD1
clone_size: .
j_call: TRBJ2-7
cdr3_length: 20

cdr3_aa: CASSPGARGTYGYTF
cdr3_nt: TGCGCCAGCAGCCCCGGTGCCAGGGGGACCTATGGCTACACCTTC
v_call: TRBV4-3
d_call: TRBD1
clone_size: many
j_call: TRBJ1-2
cdr3_length: 15

cdr3_aa: CASSSLSDTQYF
cdr3_nt: TGTGCCAGCAGCTCCCTATCAGATACGCAGTATTTT
v_call: TRBV11-3
d_call: .
clone_size: .
j_call: TRBJ2-3
cdr3_length: 12

cdr3_aa: CASSLVGREGNNEQFF
cdr3_nt: TGTGCCAGCAGCTTAGTAGGGAGGGAGGGGAACAATGAGCAGTTCTTC
v_call: TRBV11-2
d_call: TRBD2
clone_size: .
j_call: TRBJ2-1
cdr3_length: 16

cdr3_aa: CSAGGLGSNQPQHF
cdr3_nt: TGCAGTGCTGGGGGGTTGGGGAGCAATCAGCCCCAGCATTTT
v_call: TRBV20-1
d_call: .
clone_size: few
j_call: TRBJ1-5
cdr3_length: 14

cdr3_aa: CASSWRLAGGRGETQYF
cdr3_nt: TGTGCCAGCAGTTGGCGACTAGCGGGGGGGCGCGGAGAGACCCAGTACTTC
v_call: TRBV6-5
d_call: TRBD2
clone_size: few
j_call: TRBJ2-5
cdr3_length: 17

cdr3_aa: CASSGGLAVTYEQYF
cdr3_nt: TGTGCCAGCAGTGGGGGACTAGCGGTGACCTACGAGCAGTACTTC
v_call: TRBV2
d_call: TRBD2
clone_size: many
j_call: TRBJ2-7
cdr3_length: 15

cdr3_aa: CASSSGLAGAYGQYF
cdr3_nt: TGTGCCAGCAGCTCCGGACTAGCGGGAGCCTACGGGCAGTACTTC
v_call: TRBV7-2
d_call: TRBD2
clone_size: .
j_call: TRBJ2-5
cdr3_length: 15

cdr3_aa: CSAGIERGAEFEQFF
cdr3_nt: TGCAGTGCTGGCATAGAGCGGGGGGCGGAGTTTGAGCAGTTCTTC
v_call: TRBV20-1
d_call: TRBD2
clone_size: few
j_call: TRBJ2-1
cdr3_length: 15

cdr3_aa: CASSPLSRHEQFF
cdr3_nt: TGTGCCAGCAGCCCTCTCAGCAGGCATGAGCAGTTCTTC
v_call: TRBV6-2/TRBV6-3
d_call: .
clone_size: many
j_call: TRBJ2-1
cdr3_length: 13

cdr3_aa: CASSQDPGGYEQYF
cdr3_nt: TGCGCCAGCAGCCAAGATCCGGGGGGCTACGAGCAGTACTTC
v_call: TRBV4-1
d_call: TRBD2
clone_size: many
j_call: TRBJ2-7
cdr3_length: 14

cdr3_aa: CSASPWLPSYNEQFF
cdr3_nt: TGCAGTGCTAGCCCCTGGCTCCCCTCCTACAATGAGCAGTTCTTC
v_call: TRBV20-1
d_call: .
clone_size: many
j_call: TRBJ2-1
cdr3_length: 15

cdr3_aa: CASSLGGALGYTF
cdr3_nt: TGTGCCAGCAGTTTAGGGGGAGCGTTGGGCTACACCTTC
v_call: TRBV28
d_call: .
clone_size: few
j_call: TRBJ1-2
cdr3_length: 13

cdr3_aa: CASSYSAESQETQYF
cdr3_nt: TGTGCCAGCAGTTACTCTGCGGAGTCACAAGAGACCCAGTACTTC
v_call: TRBV6-2/TRBV6-3
d_call: .
clone_size: few
j_call: TRBJ2-5
cdr3_length: 15

cdr3_aa: CASSLGTPEEQFF
cdr3_nt: TGTGCCAGCAGTTTAGGGACACCCGAGGAGCAGTTCTTC
v_call: TRBV28
d_call: .
clone_size: .
j_call: TRBJ2-1
cdr3_length: 13

cdr3_aa: CASAGYGTEAFF
cdr3_nt: TGTGCCTCCGCAGGGTATGGCACTGAAGCTTTCTTT
v_call: TRBV7-9
d_call: .
clone_size: once
j_call: TRBJ1-1
cdr3_length: 12

cdr3_aa: CASSQGLASVDEQFF
cdr3_nt: TGCGCCAGCAGCCAAGGGTTGGCTAGTGTTGATGAGCAGTTCTTC
v_call: TRBV4-1
d_call: .
clone_size: .
j_call: TRBJ2-1
cdr3_length: 15

cdr3_aa: CSAREGGQGEQYF
cdr3_nt: TGCAGTGCTAGAGAAGGGGGACAGGGCGAGCAGTACTTC
v_call: TRBV20-1
d_call: TRBD1
clone_size: .
j_call: TRBJ2-7
cdr3_length: 13

cdr3_aa: CSVEYGLQFF
cdr3_nt: TGCAGCGTTGAATATGGTTTGCAGTTCTTC
v_call: TRBV29-1
d_call: .
clone_size: .
j_call: TRBJ2-1
cdr3_length: 10

cdr3_aa: CSARMVNTEAFF
cdr3_nt: TGCAGTGCTAGAATGGTGAACACTGAAGCTTTCTTT
v_call: TRBV20-1
d_call: .
clone_size: .
j_call: TRBJ1-1
cdr3_length: 12

cdr3_aa: CASSRLEGTGELFF
cdr3_nt: TGCGCCAGCAGCCGCCTTGAGGGTACCGGGGAGCTGTTTTTT
v_call: TRBV5-1
d_call: .
clone_size: .
j_call: TRBJ2-2
cdr3_length: 14

cdr3_aa: CSAREGPHGYTF
cdr3_nt: TGCAGTGCTAGGGAAGGGCCCCATGGCTACACCTTC
v_call: TRBV20-1
d_call: .
clone_size: .
j_call: TRBJ1-2
cdr3_length: 12

cdr3_aa: CASGEGDTETQYF
cdr3_nt: TGCGCCAGCGGCGAAGGAGATACAGAGACCCAGTACTTC
v_call: TRBV5-1
d_call: .
clone_size: .
j_call: TRBJ2-5
cdr3_length: 13

cdr3_aa: CSSSLGAQNSPLHF
cdr3_nt: TGCTCCAGCAGCTTGGGGGCCCAAAATTCACCCCTCCACTTT
v_call: TRBV5-1
d_call: .
clone_size: .
j_call: TRBJ1-6
cdr3_length: 14

cdr3_aa: CAWSVAGTSYNEQFF
cdr3_nt: TGTGCCTGGAGTGTAGCCGGGACTTCGTACAATGAGCAGTTCTTC
v_call: TRBV30
d_call: .
clone_size: .
j_call: TRBJ2-1
cdr3_length: 15

cdr3_aa: CASSLTPNNEQYF
cdr3_nt: TGTGCCAGCAGCTTAACCCCAAATAACGAGCAGTACTTC
v_call: TRBV7-9
d_call: .
clone_size: many
j_call: TRBJ2-7
cdr3_length: 13

cdr3_aa: CSVRPSGTGYEQYF
cdr3_nt: TGCAGCGTCCGCCCCTCTGGGACAGGCTACGAGCAGTACTTC
v_call: TRBV29-1
d_call: TRBD1
clone_size: .
j_call: TRBJ2-7
cdr3_length: 14

cdr3_aa: CALGLAGGEGKNMQYF
cdr3_nt: TGTGCCTTGGGACTAGCGGGAGGAGAAGGCAAAAACATGCAGTACTTC
v_call: TRBV7-9
d_call: TRBD2
clone_size: .
j_call: TRBJ2-4
cdr3_length: 16

cdr3_aa: CSVQSAGGDMETQYF
cdr3_nt: TGCAGCGTTCAGTCCGCGGGGGGAGATATGGAGACCCAGTACTTC
v_call: TRBV29-1
d_call: TRBD2
clone_size: few
j_call: TRBJ2-5
cdr3_length: 15

cdr3_aa: CASRLGTSSYEQYF
cdr3_nt: TGTGCCAGCAGACTTGGTACTAGCTCCTACGAGCAGTACTTC
v_call: TRBV2
d_call: .
clone_size: few
j_call: TRBJ2-7
cdr3_length: 14